This entry describes one TCR beta chain. This receptor's antigen is unknown. Base qualities were left out, and no much larger clone turns up one base away. This entry belongs to a study of CD8+CD57+ T cells in acquired aplastic anemia (dated by TCRdb to 2016 to 2019). Background on the whole study: A mean of about 3.2 ug of DNA, ranging from about 0.19 to 27.4 ug, was extracted from sorted CD4+ and CD8+ cells. Mean read counts for healthy donor samples were approximately 10 million for CD4+ cells and roughly 12 million for CD8+ cells. What the study reported, not specific to this receptor: CD8+ Simpson's diversity did not differ significantly between patients and healthy controls (P=0.060). Although 25 to 30 CD8+ CDR3 sequences were shared by patients and controls, these sequences appeared highly expressed in patients and within the immunodominant clones of patients.

TCR beta VDJ combination and CDR3 sequence profiling used genomic DNA as the template. An Illumina HiSeq 2000 was the platform used for TCR repertoire sequencing. As for how the authors treated the data: Repertoire assessment relied on Simpson's diversity index, CDR3 size and DJ length profiles, and TRBV/TRBJ rearrangement plots. The immunodominant clone was defined as the most abundant DNA sequence in deep sequencing data. CDR3 amino acid sequences were screened for sharing across subjects and compared with published repertoires and the VDJdb database. Starting from the raw public reads, TCRdb applied fastp trimming at Q25, assembled clones with MiXCR and retained in-frame beta chains. Each CDR3 protein gets just one entry, which takes the most common genes and DNA from the rows behind it. TCRdb's processing, not the authors', yielded these V and J calls. This sample comprises about 64,000 distinct CDR3 sequences, roughly 54% of them detected only once. 2% to 3% of the sample is in the top ten clones.

TCR repertoires of sorted CD4+ and CD8+ blood T cells from severe aplastic anemia patients and healthy subjects were deep-sequenced in the study. Ficoll-Paque density gradient centrifugation was used to isolate peripheral blood mononuclear cells. Before DNA extraction, CD4+ and CD8+ T cells were sorted with FACS or magnetic beads. V is reduced by 0 bases and J by 6 bases, leaving a spacing of 8 bases between them. From the cysteine through the phenylalanine, the CDR3 covers 13 amino acids. Only the CDR3 portion is preserved as DNA: 39 bases, with reading frame beginning at the first base. The CDR1 and CDR2 encoded by the germline V gene are LGHNA and YSLEER.

The TCR originated in a human donor in good health, serving as a control. This chain is built from TRBV4-3 and TRBJ1-2, with an unclear D gene assignment. Sequencing was done on a sample of sorted CD4+, CD8+, or CD8+CD57+ T cells (not recorded which) from PBMCs. The DNA reads TGCGCCAGCAGCCAAGAGTACCAGGATGGCTACACCTTC. This codes for CASSQEYQDGYTF.